This T cell receptor (beta chain) was sequenced in a study of blood T cell repertoires in COVID-19. Study context: Researchers got acute and convalescent COVID-19 samples from the United States, Italy and Spain.

Assay used: immunoSEQ multiplex PCR; TCRdb lists only in-frame clones, some missing. The repertoire consists of nearly 200,000 clones, with approximately 85% occurring once and the leading ten covering roughly 4.6%. CDR1 is MGHRA and CDR2 is YSYEKL in the germline V gene. The CDR3 runs to 16 residues. J lost 5 bases, V lost 0 bases, and 3 bases had no gene match. The sequence was collected from a woman in her 70s with active or convalescent COVID-19. The chain is built from TRBV4-1 and TRBJ2-1, with TRBD2 matching 11 bases. Sequencing was carried out using peripheral blood. In DNA, the CDR3 is TGCGCCAGCAGCCAAGACCCGGGACTAGCGGACAATGAGCAGTTCTTC. The encoded protein is CASSQDPGLADNEQFF.